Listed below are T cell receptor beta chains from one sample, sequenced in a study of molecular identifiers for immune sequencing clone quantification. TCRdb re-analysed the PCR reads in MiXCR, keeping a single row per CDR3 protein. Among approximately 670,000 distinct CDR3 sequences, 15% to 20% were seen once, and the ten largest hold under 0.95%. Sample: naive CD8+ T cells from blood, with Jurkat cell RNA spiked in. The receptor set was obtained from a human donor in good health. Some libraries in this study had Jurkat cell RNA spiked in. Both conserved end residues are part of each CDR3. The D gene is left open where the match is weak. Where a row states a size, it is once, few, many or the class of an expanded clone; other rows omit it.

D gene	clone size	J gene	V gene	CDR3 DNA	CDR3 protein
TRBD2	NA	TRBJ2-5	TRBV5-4	TGTGCCAGCAGCCATAGCGGGGGGGCGGGGGAGACCCAGTACTTC	CASSHSGGAGETQYF
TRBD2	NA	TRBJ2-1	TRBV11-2	TGTGCCAGCAGCTTATACGTAGCGGGGGGCGCCTTGAACAATGAGCAGTTCTTC	CASSLYVAGGALNNEQFF
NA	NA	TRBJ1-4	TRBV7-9	TGTGCCAGCAGCTTAGAGCTACAGGGTGGTGCTGGTTATGAAAAACTGTCTTTT	CASSLELQGGAGYEKLSF
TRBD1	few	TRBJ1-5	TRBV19	TGTGCCAGTAGCCGGACAGGGGATGGGAATCAGCCCCAGCATTTT	CASSRTGDGNQPQHF
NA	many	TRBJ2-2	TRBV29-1	TGCAGCGTCGGGGATCGGGGACGGGGGGAGCTGTTTTTT	CSVGDRGRGELFF
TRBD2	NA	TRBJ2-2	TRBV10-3	TGTGCCATCAGTGATCCGACTAGCGGGAGGGCCCACACCGGGGAGCTGTTTTTT	CAISDPTSGRAHTGELFF
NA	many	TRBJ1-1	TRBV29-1	TGCAGCGTACCCGAGAGAGAAAAGAACACTGAAGCTTTCTTT	CSVPEREKNTEAFF
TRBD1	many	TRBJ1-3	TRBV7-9	TGTGCCAGCAGCTTCGAGGACAGGGGTCCCACCATATATTTT	CASSFEDRGPTIYF
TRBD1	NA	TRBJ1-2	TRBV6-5	TGTGCCAGCAGTTACGGGACAGAAGGGGGCTACACCTTC	CASSYGTEGGYTF
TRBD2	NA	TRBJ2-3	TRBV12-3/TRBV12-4	TGTGCCAGCAGTTTGGTATGGGGGGGGACCACAGATACGCAGTATTTT	CASSLVWGGTTDTQYF
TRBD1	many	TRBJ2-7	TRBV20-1	TGCAGTGCTTGGGACAGCGGCTCCTACGAGCAGTACTTC	CSAWDSGSYEQYF
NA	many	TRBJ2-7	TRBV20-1	TGCAGTGCTAGTGGAGGGTCTAGCGAGGGTCCCTACGAGCAGTACTTC	CSASGGSSEGPYEQYF
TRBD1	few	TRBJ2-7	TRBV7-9	TGTGCCAGCAGCTTAGCGTCGACAGGGGGGCTCTACGAGCAGTACTTC	CASSLASTGGLYEQYF
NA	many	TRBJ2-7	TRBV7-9	TGTGCCAGCAGTGATAGGGGGTCCGAGCAGTACTTC	CASSDRGSEQYF
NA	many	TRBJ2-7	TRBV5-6	TGTGCCAGCAGCTTAGAGCCGGTTGGGTATTCCTACGAGCAGTACTTC	CASSLEPVGYSYEQYF
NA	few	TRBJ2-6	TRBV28	TGTGCCAGTCGGATCTCTGGGGCCAACGTCCTGACTTTC	CASRISGANVLTF
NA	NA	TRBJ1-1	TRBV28	TGTGCCAGCACCCCAGTTCTGTACACTGAAGCTTTCTTT	CASTPVLYTEAFF
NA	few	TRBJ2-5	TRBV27	TGTGCCAGCAGTTTACGGGCAGCTCACCAAGAGACCCAGTACTTC	CASSLRAAHQETQYF
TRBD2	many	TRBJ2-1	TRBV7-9	TGTGCCAGCAGCTCTTTAGCGGGAGGGCCGCTTAATGAGCAGTTCTTC	CASSSLAGGPLNEQFF
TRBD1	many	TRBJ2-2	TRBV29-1	TGCAGCGTTGAAGGCGGGACAGGGGTCACCGGGGAGCTGTTTTTT	CSVEGGTGVTGELFF
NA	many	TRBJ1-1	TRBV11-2	TGTGCCAGCAGCTTATCGGGGGGCAGCTCCACTGAAGCTTTCTTT	CASSLSGGSSTEAFF
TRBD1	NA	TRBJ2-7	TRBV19	TGTGCCAGTAGCTCGACAGGGGTGGTCTACGACGAGCTGTACTTC	CASSSTGVVYDELYF
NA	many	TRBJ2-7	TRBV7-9	TGTGCCAGCATCCCGCTGGTCGGAACCTACGAGCAGTACTTC	CASIPLVGTYEQYF
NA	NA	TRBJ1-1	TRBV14	TGTGCCAGCAGCCAAGTTAGGGGCGGTGCAGGGTGGAACACTGAAGCTTTCTTT	CASSQVRGGAGWNTEAFF
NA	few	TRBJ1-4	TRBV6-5	TGTGCCAGCAGTTACGGGACCGAGGGAAAACTGTTTTTT	CASSYGTEGKLFF
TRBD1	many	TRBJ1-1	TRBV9	TGTGCCAGCAATGAGGGGGCATCGATGAACACTGAAGCTTTCTTT	CASNEGASMNTEAFF
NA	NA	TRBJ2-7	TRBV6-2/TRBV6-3	TGTGCCAGCAGAAGGGGTGGGAATGCCTACGAGCAGTACTTC	CASRRGGNAYEQYF
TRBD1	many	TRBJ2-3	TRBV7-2	TGTGCCAGCAACCTACAGGGGGCAGAAGATACGCAGTATTTT	CASNLQGAEDTQYF
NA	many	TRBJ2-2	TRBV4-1	TGCGCCAGCAGTCTAAGGTGGGGGCTGAACACCGGGGAGCTGTTTTTT	CASSLRWGLNTGELFF
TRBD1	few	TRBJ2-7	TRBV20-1	TGCAGTGCTAGAGGGACAGGGGAATGGACTACGCCCTACGAGCAGTACTTC	CSARGTGEWTTPYEQYF
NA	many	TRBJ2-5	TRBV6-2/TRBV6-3	TGTGCCAGCAGGGAGACTAACCAAGAGACCCAGTACTTC	CASRETNQETQYF
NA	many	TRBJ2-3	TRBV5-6	TGTGCCAGCAGCGCCCGGGACACCGATAGCACAGATACGCAGTATTTT	CASSARDTDSTDTQYF
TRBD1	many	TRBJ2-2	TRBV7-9	TGTGCCAGCAGCCCCGACAGGGTTGGGCTGTTTTTT	CASSPDRVGLFF
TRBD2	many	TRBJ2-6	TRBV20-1	TGCAGTGCTAGAGACACTAGCGGGATTGCTGGGGCCAACGTCCTGACTTTC	CSARDTSGIAGANVLTF
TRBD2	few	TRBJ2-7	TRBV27	TGTGCCAGCAGACTATTAGCGGGACCGGGCGAGCAGTACTTC	CASRLLAGPGEQYF
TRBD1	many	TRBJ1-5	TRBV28	TGTGCCAGCAGAGACCCCGGGACAGTTAGCAATCAGCCCCAGCATTTT	CASRDPGTVSNQPQHF
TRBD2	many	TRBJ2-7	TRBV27	TGTGCCAGCAGTTACGGACTAGCGGGGGGGGTCGAGCAGTACTTC	CASSYGLAGGVEQYF
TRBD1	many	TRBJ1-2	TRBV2	TGTGCCAGCAGTCCCGGGACAGGTTCTGGCTACACCTTC	CASSPGTGSGYTF
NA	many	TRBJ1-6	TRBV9	TGTGCCAGCAGCGTAGGGGCAGGGAGTAGTTCACCCCTCCACTTT	CASSVGAGSSSPLHF
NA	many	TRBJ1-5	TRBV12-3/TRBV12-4	TGTGCCAGCAGTTTATCGGCCGTAGAAAATCAGCCCCAGCATTTT	CASSLSAVENQPQHF
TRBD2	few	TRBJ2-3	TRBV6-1	TGTGCCGGCAAACCCAGCGGGGGATTCACAGATACGCAGTATTTT	CAGKPSGGFTDTQYF
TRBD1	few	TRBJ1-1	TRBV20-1	TGCAGTGCTCGGGACAGCCTTGAAGCTTTCTTT	CSARDSLEAFF
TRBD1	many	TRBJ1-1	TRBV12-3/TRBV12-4	TGTGCCAGCACGGGACAGGGGCACACTGAAGCTTTCTTT	CASTGQGHTEAFF
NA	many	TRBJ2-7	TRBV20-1	TGCAGTGCTCCCAGGACCTACCCTGGAGCCTACGAGCAGTACTTC	CSAPRTYPGAYEQYF
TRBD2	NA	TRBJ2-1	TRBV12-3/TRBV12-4	TGTGCCAGCAGCCCGGACGGGAGGGGGACAACCTTC	CASSPDGRGTTF
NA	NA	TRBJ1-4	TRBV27	TGTGCCAGCAGTTTAATAGGGAATGAAAAACTGTTTTTT	CASSLIGNEKLFF
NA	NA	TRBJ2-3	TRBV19	TGTGCCAGTAGTATAATAGAGGGAGAGGGCACAGATACGCAGTATTTT	CASSIIEGEGTDTQYF
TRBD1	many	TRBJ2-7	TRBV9	TGTGCCAGCAGCGTATCTGGGGACAGAACCTACGAGCAGTACTTC	CASSVSGDRTYEQYF
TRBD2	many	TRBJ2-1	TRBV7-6	TGTGCCAGCAGCTTAGAAGGGACTAGCATCGATGAGCAGTTCTTC	CASSLEGTSIDEQFF
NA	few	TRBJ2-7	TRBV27	TGTGCCAGCAGTTTATCGGGTCCTTTTGAGGAGCAGTACTTC	CASSLSGPFEEQYF
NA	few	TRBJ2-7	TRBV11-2	TGTGCCAGCAGCTTAGATACTGGGGGCGAGCAGTACTTC	CASSLDTGGEQYF